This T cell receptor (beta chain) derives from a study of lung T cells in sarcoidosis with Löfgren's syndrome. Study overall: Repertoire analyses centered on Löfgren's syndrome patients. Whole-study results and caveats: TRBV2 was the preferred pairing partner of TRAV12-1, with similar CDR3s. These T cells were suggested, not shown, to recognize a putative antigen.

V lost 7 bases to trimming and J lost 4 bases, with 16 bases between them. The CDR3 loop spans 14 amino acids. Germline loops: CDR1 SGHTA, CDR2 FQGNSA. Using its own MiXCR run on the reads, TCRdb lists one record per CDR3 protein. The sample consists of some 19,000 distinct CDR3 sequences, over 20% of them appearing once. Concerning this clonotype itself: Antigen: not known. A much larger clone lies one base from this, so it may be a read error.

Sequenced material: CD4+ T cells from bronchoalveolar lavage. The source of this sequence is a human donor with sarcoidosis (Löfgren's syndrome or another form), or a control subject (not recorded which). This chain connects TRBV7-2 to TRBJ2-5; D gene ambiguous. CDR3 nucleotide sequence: TGTGCCAGCACCCGAGGAGCGTTTGGAGAGACCCAGTACTTC. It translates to CASTRGAFGETQYF.